Listed here is a single TCR beta chain. Its matching antigen is unknown. A much bigger clone sits one base away, suggesting this may be a read error. TCR beta cDNA was reverse-transcribed from approximately 0.45 ug of total RNA. The reaction used a constant-region primer and ProtoScript II reverse transcriptase. Nested multiplex PCR, run for three rounds with slightly modified ARM-PCR, yielded TCR beta libraries. The first two PCR rounds, nine to ten cycles each, used TRBV1-TRBV30 forward primers and a C-beta reverse primer. TCRdb fed the multiplex PCR reads into MiXCR, producing one record per CDR3 protein. The sample lists approximately 120,000 distinct CDR3 sequences; 55% to 75% were seen once. These data are taken from a study of tumor-infiltrating lymphocytes in primary liver carcinoma. Study-wide background: Patients of both sexes were 30 to 69 years old. General study points: Only about 7.5-24% of top clones were detected in all five tumor regions.

Between about 20 and 30 mg of unsorted bulk tissue served as the source from which RNA and DNA were co-extracted. Patients had chronic HBV infection and were treatment-naive. This CDR3 has 14 residues. Germline V gene lookup returns CDR1 SGHNT and CDR2 YYREEE (reference sequence). This clonotype originated in a woman in her fifties or sixties with primary liver carcinoma and hepatitis B virus infection. Sequenced sample: liver tumor tissue from sampling region 3. Subset defined: tumor region T3, left-lateral pole. The chain is built from TRBV5-4 and TRBJ2-7, with a possible D match to TRBD2 (5 bases). The CDR3, as DNA: TGTGTCAGCAGCTTGGACTCAAACCTCTACGAGCAGTACTTC. Translated, it gives CVSSLDSNLYEQYF.